This TCR beta chain was recovered during a study of PD-1 blockade in classical Hodgkin lymphoma. Concerning this clone: What it binds is unknown.

Generated by immunoSEQ multiplex PCR, the TCRdb table keeps only in-frame clones and is missing some. The sample carries about 30,000 clones, 80% to 90% recorded once. Findings and limits, study-wide: When set against healthy donors, newly diagnosed patients were reported to show lower baseline TCR diversity. CD4+ TCR diversity rose significantly by C4D1, and CD8+ TCR diversity did not.

Time point given: cycle 4 day 1 (C4D1), after five to seven weeks of nivolumab. Relapse after autologous stem cell transplantation occurred in every patient, and brentuximab vedotin exposure varied. Investigators isolated CD4+ T cells from thawed PBMCs through magnetic negative selection. Germline CDR1 SGHTA, CDR2 FQGNSA. The length of the CDR3 is 15 residues. V dropped 3 bases and J dropped 0 bases, with 8 bases sitting between them. The V and J genes are TRBV7-2 and TRBJ1-4; D not resolved. The source is a human donor with classical Hodgkin lymphoma. Sequenced material: CD4+ T cells from blood, taken before the fourth cycle of nivolumab. The CDR3 coding sequence is TGTGCCAGCAGCTTGAAGGGAACAACTAATGAAAAACTGTTTTTT. Protein: CASSLKGTTNEKLFF.